The rows below give T cell receptor beta chains drawn from one sample of a study of memory CD4+ T cells and cytomegalovirus serostatus. Profiled with immunoSEQ multiplex PCR; TCRdb holds only in-frame clones, not every one. The sample carries roughly 84,000 clones, approximately 80% recorded once. The sequencing sample was made of memory CD4+ T cells from blood. The receptors originated from an adult in good health and CMV-seronegative. Each CDR3 is given with its conserved first and last residue. Fields, in order: V gene, D gene, J gene, clone size, CDR3 DNA, CDR3 protein. The D gene is left open where the match is weak. Expanded clones get a size class; other rows say once, few or many, or leave the size out.

v_gene: TRBV19
d_gene: .
j_gene: TRBJ1-3
abundance: .
CDR3nt: TGTGCCAGTAGTATAGATAAGGCGCCGGGATCTGGAAACACCATATATTTT
CDR3aa: CASSIDKAPGSGNTIYF

v_gene: TRBV6-5
d_gene: TRBD1
j_gene: TRBJ1-1
abundance: few
CDR3nt: TGTGCCAGCAACGAACAGGGGAGATCTGAAGCTTTCTTT
CDR3aa: CASNEQGRSEAFF

v_gene: TRBV5-6
d_gene: TRBD1
j_gene: TRBJ1-1
abundance: few
CDR3nt: TGTGCCAGCAGCCCTGGGGCAGGGGGCATAAGAGCTTTCTTT
CDR3aa: CASSPGAGGIRAFF

v_gene: TRBV10-1
d_gene: TRBD1
j_gene: TRBJ1-6
abundance: few
CDR3nt: TGCGCCAGTAAAGGGACAGGGTCTTCACCCCTCCACTTT
CDR3aa: CASKGTGSSPLHF

v_gene: TRBV6-5
d_gene: .
j_gene: TRBJ1-5
abundance: .
CDR3nt: TGTGCCAGCAGTTTTTCCCCAGCATATAGCAATCAGCCCCAGCATTTT
CDR3aa: CASSFSPAYSNQPQHF

v_gene: TRBV2
d_gene: .
j_gene: TRBJ1-2
abundance: once
CDR3nt: TGTGCCAGCAGTGAAAGGGAAGGAAACTATGGCTACACCTTC
CDR3aa: CASSEREGNYGYTF

v_gene: TRBV7-9
d_gene: TRBD1
j_gene: TRBJ1-2
abundance: .
CDR3nt: TGTGCCAGCAGCTTAGGACAGGGGGATGGCTACACCTTC
CDR3aa: CASSLGQGDGYTF

v_gene: TRBV7-8
d_gene: TRBD2
j_gene: TRBJ2-1
abundance: .
CDR3nt: TGTGCCAGCAGCCGGAGCGGGGGGGTGTACAATGAGCAGTTCTTC
CDR3aa: CASSRSGGVYNEQFF

v_gene: TRBV4-2
d_gene: TRBD1
j_gene: TRBJ1-5
abundance: .
CDR3nt: TGTGCCAGCAGCCATGGGACAGGGGGCTTAAATCAGCCCCAGCATTTT
CDR3aa: CASSHGTGGLNQPQHF

v_gene: TRBV19
d_gene: .
j_gene: TRBJ1-1
abundance: .
CDR3nt: TGTGCCAGTAGTATATCAGGGGACCACACTGAAGCTTTCTTT
CDR3aa: CASSISGDHTEAFF

v_gene: TRBV7-8
d_gene: .
j_gene: TRBJ1-1
abundance: few
CDR3nt: TGTGCCAGCAGCATTGGGCCAAATACGGCTTTCTTT
CDR3aa: CASSIGPNTAFF

v_gene: TRBV27
d_gene: .
j_gene: TRBJ2-7
abundance: .
CDR3nt: TGTGCCAGCAGTTCTCAGGGACAATACGAGCAGTACTTC
CDR3aa: CASSSQGQYEQYF

v_gene: TRBV27
d_gene: TRBD1
j_gene: TRBJ2-5
abundance: .
CDR3nt: TGTGCCAGCAGTTTTTACAGGGGTTCCGGAGAAGAGACCCAGTACTTC
CDR3aa: CASSFYRGSGEETQYF

v_gene: TRBV5-1
d_gene: TRBD2
j_gene: TRBJ2-7
abundance: few
CDR3nt: TGCGCCAGCAGCTTGGCCGCAGAGGGAGGGGAGCAGTACTTC
CDR3aa: CASSLAAEGGEQYF

v_gene: TRBV29-1
d_gene: TRBD1
j_gene: TRBJ1-5
abundance: .
CDR3nt: TGCAGCGCCGGGGATCCCAGGGGGGGACAGCCCCAGCATTTT
CDR3aa: CSAGDPRGGQPQHF

v_gene: TRBV4-3
d_gene: TRBD1
j_gene: TRBJ1-4
abundance: .
CDR3nt: TGCGCCAGCAGCCGTTCGACAGGGGGAGGGGAAAAACTGTTTTTT
CDR3aa: CASSRSTGGGEKLFF

v_gene: TRBV14
d_gene: .
j_gene: TRBJ2-2
abundance: .
CDR3nt: TGTGCCAGCAGCCAGGGACGAAACACCGGGGAGCTGTTTTTT
CDR3aa: CASSQGRNTGELFF

v_gene: TRBV28
d_gene: .
j_gene: TRBJ1-5
abundance: .
CDR3nt: TGTGCCAGCAGACAGGGTAATCTTAATCAGCCCCAGCATTTT
CDR3aa: CASRQGNLNQPQHF

v_gene: TRBV28
d_gene: .
j_gene: TRBJ1-2
abundance: .
CDR3nt: TGTGCCTCGACAAAGGGCAGGGACTATGGCTACACCTTC
CDR3aa: CASTKGRDYGYTF

v_gene: TRBV19
d_gene: TRBD1
j_gene: TRBJ1-5
abundance: once
CDR3nt: TGTGCCAGTACCCTCAGACAGGGAAATAGCAATCAGCCCCAGCATTTT
CDR3aa: CASTLRQGNSNQPQHF

v_gene: TRBV28
d_gene: .
j_gene: TRBJ1-1
abundance: .
CDR3nt: TGTGCCAGCAGGGCGAACACTGAAGCTTTCTTT
CDR3aa: CASRANTEAFF

v_gene: TRBV10-3
d_gene: .
j_gene: TRBJ1-5
abundance: .
CDR3nt: TGTGCCATCAGTGAACAGCACAATCAGCCCCAGCATTTT
CDR3aa: CAISEQHNQPQHF

v_gene: TRBV27
d_gene: .
j_gene: TRBJ2-1
abundance: .
CDR3nt: TGTGCCAGCAGTAGGCCTGGACAGCTGTACAATGAGCAGTTCTTC
CDR3aa: CASSRPGQLYNEQFF

v_gene: TRBV5-1
d_gene: TRBD2
j_gene: TRBJ2-2
abundance: .
CDR3nt: TGCGCCAGCAGCACGCTCAGCGGGGGAAACACCGGGGAGCTGTTTTTT
CDR3aa: CASSTLSGGNTGELFF

v_gene: TRBV5-6
d_gene: TRBD1
j_gene: TRBJ1-4
abundance: .
CDR3nt: TGTGCCAGCAGCACCCTAGTCAAGCGGGACAGGAATGAAAAACTGTTTTTT
CDR3aa: CASSTLVKRDRNEKLFF

v_gene: TRBV13
d_gene: TRBD2
j_gene: TRBJ2-5
abundance: .
CDR3nt: TGTGCCAGCAGCTCTTTACTAGCGGGGGGGCTGGAGACCCAGTACTTC
CDR3aa: CASSSLLAGGLETQYF

v_gene: TRBV4-3
d_gene: TRBD1
j_gene: TRBJ2-1
abundance: .
CDR3nt: TGCGCCAGCAGCCAAGACTGGACAGGGAACTATGAGCAGTTCTTC
CDR3aa: CASSQDWTGNYEQFF

v_gene: TRBV7-2
d_gene: .
j_gene: TRBJ1-4
abundance: .
CDR3nt: TGTGCCAGCAGCCCCAGGGTAACTAATGAAAAACTGTTTTTT
CDR3aa: CASSPRVTNEKLFF

v_gene: TRBV18
d_gene: .
j_gene: TRBJ2-5
abundance: .
CDR3nt: TGTGCCAGCTCGCCCCCAGAGGGATCGTACCAAGAGACCCAGTACTTC
CDR3aa: CASSPPEGSYQETQYF

v_gene: TRBV18
d_gene: TRBD1
j_gene: TRBJ1-5
abundance: .
CDR3nt: TGTGCCAGCCGCGGACAGGGTGATCAGCCCCAGCATTTT
CDR3aa: CASRGQGDQPQHF

v_gene: TRBV14
d_gene: .
j_gene: TRBJ2-5
abundance: once
CDR3nt: TGTGCCAGCAGCCAAGATTGGGGGGCTAGAGAGACCCAGTACTTC
CDR3aa: CASSQDWGARETQYF

v_gene: TRBV4-3
d_gene: .
j_gene: TRBJ2-1
abundance: .
CDR3nt: TGCGCCAGCAGCCAAGATAGGGCCGCCCGGCGGGAGCAGTTCTTC
CDR3aa: CASSQDRAARREQFF

v_gene: TRBV6-6
d_gene: .
j_gene: TRBJ1-4
abundance: .
CDR3nt: TGTGCCAGCAGCTACCATACTCAGGGTGAAAAACTGTTTTTT
CDR3aa: CASSYHTQGEKLFF

v_gene: TRBV11-1
d_gene: .
j_gene: TRBJ2-7
abundance: .
CDR3nt: TGTGCCAGCAGCCTCAGGCCCTCCTACGAGCAGTACTTC
CDR3aa: CASSLRPSYEQYF

v_gene: TRBV27
d_gene: .
j_gene: TRBJ1-3
abundance: .
CDR3nt: TGTGCCAGCAGTCCCCGCCCGGGGGGGGGAAACACCATATATTTT
CDR3aa: CASSPRPGGGNTIYF

v_gene: TRBV11-1
d_gene: .
j_gene: TRBJ2-7
abundance: .
CDR3nt: TGTGCCAGCAGCTCGCGGCGGGGAAACTACGAGCAGTACTTC
CDR3aa: CASSSRRGNYEQYF

v_gene: TRBV27
d_gene: .
j_gene: TRBJ2-1
abundance: .
CDR3nt: TGTGCCAGCAGGAGGGAGACCTACAATGAGCAGTTCTTC
CDR3aa: CASRRETYNEQFF

v_gene: TRBV11-2
d_gene: .
j_gene: TRBJ2-7
abundance: .
CDR3nt: TGTGCCAGCAGTTTAGAGGGCCAGACTAAGGAGCAGTACTTC
CDR3aa: CASSLEGQTKEQYF

v_gene: TRBV7-6
d_gene: .
j_gene: TRBJ2-2
abundance: .
CDR3nt: TGTGCCAGCAGCTTAGTCCGGCGCCCCTGGGCGAACACCGGGGAGCTGTTTTTT
CDR3aa: CASSLVRRPWANTGELFF

v_gene: TRBV4-3
d_gene: .
j_gene: TRBJ1-2
abundance: .
CDR3nt: TGCGCCAGCAGCCAAGAGGACAGATTAGGTGGCTACACCTTC
CDR3aa: CASSQEDRLGGYTF

v_gene: TRBV6-1
d_gene: .
j_gene: TRBJ1-2
abundance: few
CDR3nt: TGTGCCAGCAGTGAAGCTTACTATGGCTACACCTTC
CDR3aa: CASSEAYYGYTF

v_gene: TRBV14
d_gene: TRBD1
j_gene: TRBJ1-1
abundance: .
CDR3nt: TGTGCCAGCAGCCTAGTAGGACAGGGAAACACTGAAGCTTTCTTT
CDR3aa: CASSLVGQGNTEAFF

v_gene: TRBV29-1
d_gene: .
j_gene: TRBJ1-2
abundance: .
CDR3nt: TGCAGCGTCCATAGCCCATACTATGGCTACACCTTC
CDR3aa: CSVHSPYYGYTF

v_gene: TRBV4-1
d_gene: TRBD1
j_gene: TRBJ1-2
abundance: .
CDR3nt: TGCGCCAGCAGCCAAACAGGGGGCGCTGAAAAAGGCTACACCTTC
CDR3aa: CASSQTGGAEKGYTF

v_gene: TRBV5-8
d_gene: .
j_gene: TRBJ2-3
abundance: .
CDR3nt: TGTGCCAGCAGCTTTAAGCTAGCAGGCACAGATACGCAGTATTTT
CDR3aa: CASSFKLAGTDTQYF

v_gene: TRBV18
d_gene: .
j_gene: TRBJ1-2
abundance: .
CDR3nt: TGTGCCAGCTCCCCCCGGGAGGGCTACTATGGCTACACCTTC
CDR3aa: CASSPREGYYGYTF

v_gene: TRBV9
d_gene: .
j_gene: TRBJ2-3
abundance: .
CDR3nt: TGTGCCAGCAGCGTATCATCAGATACGCAGTATTTT
CDR3aa: CASSVSSDTQYF

v_gene: TRBV30
d_gene: .
j_gene: TRBJ2-3
abundance: .
CDR3nt: TGTGCCTGGAGTGTAGGAGATACGCAGTATTTT
CDR3aa: CAWSVGDTQYF

v_gene: TRBV7-9
d_gene: TRBD1
j_gene: TRBJ1-5
abundance: .
CDR3nt: TGTGCCACCGTAGGGACAGGTAGCAATCAGCCCCAGCATTTT
CDR3aa: CATVGTGSNQPQHF

v_gene: TRBV10-3
d_gene: TRBD1
j_gene: TRBJ1-1
abundance: .
CDR3nt: TGTGCCATCAGTGAGGGACAGGTTGTCACTGAAGCTTTCTTT
CDR3aa: CAISEGQVVTEAFF

v_gene: TRBV7-8
d_gene: .
j_gene: TRBJ2-1
abundance: few
CDR3nt: TGTGCCAGCAGCCCGGCGACGGGTTACAATGAGCAGTTCTTC
CDR3aa: CASSPATGYNEQFF

v_gene: TRBV19
d_gene: .
j_gene: TRBJ1-5
abundance: .
CDR3nt: TGTGCCAGTAGTAGAGAGCAGGGATATAGCAATCAGCCCCAGCATTTT
CDR3aa: CASSREQGYSNQPQHF

v_gene: TRBV11-3
d_gene: .
j_gene: TRBJ2-1
abundance: .
CDR3nt: TGTGCCAGCAGCCCTAGTGGTCAGTACAATGAGCAGTTCTTC
CDR3aa: CASSPSGQYNEQFF

v_gene: TRBV21-1
d_gene: .
j_gene: TRBJ2-5
abundance: .
CDR3nt: TGTGCCAGCAGCAACCCGCTGCCGGGGGGGGTACAAGAGACCCAGTACTTC
CDR3aa: CASSNPLPGGVQETQYF

v_gene: TRBV6-6
d_gene: TRBD1
j_gene: TRBJ1-6
abundance: .
CDR3nt: TGTGCCAGCGCCCCCGGGACAGGAAACTCACCCCTCCACTTT
CDR3aa: CASAPGTGNSPLHF

v_gene: TRBV6-5
d_gene: .
j_gene: TRBJ1-1
abundance: few
CDR3nt: TGTGCCAGCAGTTACGCCCACCGGAACACTGAAGCTTTCTTT
CDR3aa: CASSYAHRNTEAFF

v_gene: TRBV28
d_gene: .
j_gene: TRBJ2-7
abundance: .
CDR3nt: TGTGCCAGCAGGGGGACTGCCGCTTCCTACGAGCAGTACTTC
CDR3aa: CASRGTAASYEQYF

v_gene: TRBV18
d_gene: .
j_gene: TRBJ2-5
abundance: .
CDR3nt: TGTGCCAGCTCACCAGGTACCCAAGAGACCCAGTACTTC
CDR3aa: CASSPGTQETQYF

v_gene: TRBV2
d_gene: .
j_gene: TRBJ1-1
abundance: .
CDR3nt: TGTGCCAGCAGTCTAGAGGATCAAACTGAAGCTTTCTTT
CDR3aa: CASSLEDQTEAFF